Included here is one T cell receptor (beta chain) sequence, with context. The data originate from a study of blood T cell repertoires in COVID-19. The protocol was immunoSEQ multiplex PCR, while the TCRdb copy is restricted to in-frame clones and leaves out a portion. The sample holds around 220,000 clones; around nine tenths are singletons and the top ten take under 15%. This clonotype was sampled from a woman in her 50s with acute COVID-19. The sample was PBMCs or T cells enriched from blood (not recorded which).

The CDR3 coding sequence is TGTGCCAGCAGTCTGGTTAGCTCTGGAAACACCATATATTTT. As protein: CASSLVSSGNTIYF. The chain combines TRBV28 with TRBJ1-3; D gene unclear. The V end was cut by 5 bases, the J end by 0 bases, with 8 bases between. The CDR3 is 14 residues long. Per germline, CDR1 MDHEN and CDR2 SYDVKM.